The rows below give T cell receptor beta chains drawn from one sample of a study of blood T cell repertoires in COVID-19. Libraries were prepared by immunoSEQ multiplex PCR; TCRdb keeps only in-frame clonotypes and omits some of them. The repertoire has about 190,000 clones, around nine tenths of them found once; the top ten carry roughly 6.7%. Sequencing was performed on peripheral blood. The origin of the receptors is a man aged 40-49 years with acute or convalescent COVID-19. Both conserved end residues are part of each CDR3. A D gene is named only where the DNA matches it firmly. Rows may omit the clone size; those that give it use once, few, many or a size class.

D: -
J: TRBJ1-1
length: 15
size: -
V: TRBV6-5
CDR3: CVSSPREMVWGEAFF
DNA: TGTGTCAGCAGTCCACGGGAGATGGTTTGGGGGGAAGCTTTCTTT

D: -
J: TRBJ2-5
length: 12
size: -
V: TRBV19
CDR3: CASSYQGETQYF
DNA: TGTGCCAGTAGTTACCAGGGGGAGACCCAGTACTTC

D: -
J: TRBJ1-5
length: 16
size: -
V: TRBV21-1
CDR3: CASSKYRDIGNQPQHF
DNA: TGTGCCAGCAGCAAATACCGGGACATCGGCAATCAGCCCCAGCATTTT

D: -
J: TRBJ1-2
length: 18
size: -
V: TRBV5-1
CDR3: CASSLAESSRGRHYGYTF
DNA: TGCGCCAGCAGCTTGGCGGAGTCCTCAAGGGGAAGACACTATGGCTACACCTTC

D: -
J: TRBJ1-1
length: 11
size: -
V: TRBV12-3/TRBV12-4
CDR3: CASSEYTEAFF
DNA: TGTGCCAGCAGTGAGTACACTGAAGCTTTCTTT

D: TRBD1
J: TRBJ2-5
length: 14
size: once
V: TRBV7-2
CDR3: CASSLRTGRETQYF
DNA: TGTGCCAGCAGCTTACGGACAGGGCGGGAGACCCAGTACTTC

D: -
J: TRBJ1-2
length: 13
size: few
V: TRBV11-2
CDR3: CASSFWRGHGYTF
DNA: TGTGCCAGCAGCTTCTGGCGGGGGCATGGCTACACCTTC

D: TRBD1
J: TRBJ2-7
length: 14
size: -
V: TRBV6-5
CDR3: CASSRGTGPDEQYF
DNA: TGTGCCAGCAGCCGCGGGACAGGTCCCGACGAGCAGTACTTC

D: -
J: TRBJ2-7
length: 14
size: once
V: TRBV6-5
CDR3: CASSRGQSSYEQYF
DNA: TGTGCCAGCAGCCGTGGACAGAGCTCCTACGAGCAGTACTTC

D: -
J: TRBJ1-6
length: 15
size: -
V: TRBV5-5
CDR3: CASSLGGPYNSPLHF
DNA: TGTGCCAGCAGCTTAGGGGGTCCCTATAATTCACCCCTCCACTTT

D: -
J: TRBJ2-6
length: 18
size: -
V: TRBV21-1
CDR3: CASSKVGQGVSGANVLTF
DNA: TGTGCCAGCAGCAAAGTGGGACAGGGGGTTTCTGGGGCCAACGTCCTGACTTTC

D: -
J: TRBJ2-1
length: 10
size: -
V: TRBV23-1
CDR3: CASRQGGQFF
DNA: TGCGCCAGCCGACAGGGAGGGCAGTTCTTC

D: -
J: TRBJ2-3
length: 13
size: -
V: TRBV24-1
CDR3: CATSDSGTTTQYF
DNA: TGTGCCACCAGTGATTCCGGGACAACAACGCAGTATTTT

D: -
J: TRBJ1-5
length: 16
size: -
V: TRBV6-6
CDR3: CASSYGLDTSNQPQHF
DNA: TGTGCCAGCAGTTACGGTCTTGACACTAGCAATCAGCCCCAGCATTTT

D: -
J: TRBJ2-2
length: 16
size: -
V: TRBV19
CDR3: CASSITGVRDTGELFF
DNA: TGTGCCAGTAGTATCACCGGGGTTCGGGACACCGGGGAGCTGTTTTTT

D: TRBD2
J: TRBJ2-1
length: 15
size: once
V: TRBV27
CDR3: CASTPLAGGSYEQFF
DNA: TGTGCCAGCACCCCCTTAGCGGGGGGGTCGTATGAGCAGTTCTTC

D: -
J: TRBJ1-1
length: 17
size: -
V: TRBV15
CDR3: CATSRERLRGIGTEAFF
DNA: TGTGCCACCAGCAGAGAGCGTCTCAGGGGAATCGGAACTGAAGCTTTCTTT

D: -
J: TRBJ1-4
length: 14
size: -
V: TRBV5-1
CDR3: CASRDSRSDEKLFF
DNA: TGCGCCAGCAGGGACAGTCGATCCGATGAAAAACTGTTTTTT

D: -
J: TRBJ2-7
length: 14
size: -
V: TRBV6-1
CDR3: CASSEGQANYEQYF
DNA: TGTGCCAGCAGTGAAGGACAGGCAAACTACGAGCAGTACTTC

D: TRBD1
J: TRBJ2-5
length: 15
size: -
V: TRBV5-4
CDR3: CASSFAGQGQETQYF
DNA: TGTGCCAGCAGCTTTGCCGGACAGGGCCAAGAGACCCAGTACTTC

D: TRBD2
J: TRBJ2-1
length: 16
size: -
V: TRBV24-1
CDR3: CATSDTSGGDYNEQFF
DNA: TGTGCCACCAGTGATACCAGCGGGGGAGACTACAATGAGCAGTTCTTC

D: -
J: TRBJ2-5
length: 16
size: -
V: TRBV5-1
CDR3: CASHLDSSIPQETQYF
DNA: TGCGCCAGCCACCTAGACTCTAGCATCCCCCAAGAGACCCAGTACTTC

D: TRBD1
J: TRBJ2-1
length: 15
size: -
V: TRBV6-5
CDR3: CASSYSRTGGNEQFF
DNA: TGTGCCAGCAGTTACTCGCGGACAGGGGGAAATGAGCAGTTCTTC

D: -
J: TRBJ2-3
length: 15
size: -
V: TRBV27
CDR3: CASSFRDFSPDTQYF
DNA: TGTGCCAGCAGTTTCCGGGACTTCTCCCCAGATACGCAGTATTTT

D: -
J: TRBJ1-5
length: 16
size: -
V: TRBV19
CDR3: CASSIVVRGQNQPQHF
DNA: TGTGCCAGTAGTATAGTAGTGCGGGGCCAAAATCAGCCCCAGCATTTT

D: TRBD1
J: TRBJ2-7
length: 13
size: -
V: TRBV6-6
CDR3: CASRPGTGYEQYF
DNA: TGTGCCAGCAGACCCGGGACAGGGTACGAGCAGTACTTC

D: TRBD1
J: TRBJ1-2
length: 15
size: -
V: TRBV3-1/TRBV3-2
CDR3: CASSHRDRSANGYTF
DNA: TGTGCCAGCAGCCACCGGGACAGGTCCGCGAATGGCTACACCTTC

D: TRBD1
J: TRBJ1-5
length: 15
size: once
V: TRBV19
CDR3: CASSLQDRGNQPQHF
DNA: TGTGCCAGTAGCCTGCAGGACAGGGGAAATCAGCCCCAGCATTTT

D: -
J: TRBJ1-2
length: 13
size: -
V: TRBV6-6
CDR3: CASSPPEGYGYTF
DNA: TGTGCCAGCAGTCCCCCCGAGGGCTATGGCTACACCTTC

D: -
J: TRBJ2-1
length: 15
size: -
V: TRBV5-6
CDR3: CASSFTLSGYNEQFF
DNA: TGTGCCAGCAGCTTCACGCTGTCAGGGTACAATGAGCAGTTCTTC

D: TRBD1
J: TRBJ2-3
length: 14
size: -
V: TRBV6-5
CDR3: CASATRQGADTQYF
DNA: TGTGCCAGCGCCACTCGCCAGGGGGCGGATACGCAGTATTTT

D: -
J: TRBJ1-2
length: 18
size: many
V: TRBV6-2/TRBV6-3
CDR3: CASSYNWGRDASNYGYTF
DNA: TGTGCCAGCAGTTATAATTGGGGGCGAGACGCGTCCAATTATGGCTACACCTTC

D: TRBD1
J: TRBJ2-1
length: 14
size: -
V: TRBV28
CDR3: CASNRDSPYNEQFF
DNA: TGTGCCAGCAACAGGGACAGTCCCTACAATGAGCAGTTCTTC

D: -
J: TRBJ2-2
length: 14
size: -
V: TRBV30
CDR3: CAWDGFGQTGELFF
DNA: TGTGCCTGGGACGGTTTTGGGCAGACCGGGGAGCTGTTTTTT

D: -
J: TRBJ1-5
length: 14
size: -
V: TRBV28
CDR3: CASSLDQGNQPQHF
DNA: TGTGCCAGCAGTTTAGATCAGGGCAATCAGCCCCAGCATTTT

D: -
J: TRBJ1-1
length: 11
size: -
V: TRBV29-1
CDR3: CSVDPYTEAFF
DNA: TGCAGCGTTGATCCCTACACTGAAGCTTTCTTT

D: -
J: TRBJ2-5
length: 13
size: -
V: TRBV10-2
CDR3: CASSAGGAETQYF
DNA: TGCGCCAGCAGTGCGGGCGGGGCGGAGACCCAGTACTTC

D: -
J: TRBJ1-5
length: 13
size: -
V: TRBV4-1
CDR3: CASSQGGIQPQHF
DNA: TGCGCCAGCAGCCAAGGAGGGATTCAGCCCCAGCATTTT

D: -
J: TRBJ1-5
length: 12
size: -
V: TRBV30
CDR3: CAWSVQDQPQHF
DNA: TGTGCCTGGAGTGTACAAGATCAGCCCCAGCATTTT

D: TRBD1
J: TRBJ2-7
length: 14
size: -
V: TRBV7-3
CDR3: CASSSGQGVSEQYF
DNA: TGTGCCAGCAGCTCGGGACAGGGAGTAAGCGAGCAGTACTTC

D: TRBD2
J: TRBJ2-1
length: 15
size: -
V: TRBV6-2/TRBV6-3
CDR3: CASSYSGGARDEQFF
DNA: TGTGCCAGCAGTTACTCCGGGGGGGCCCGCGATGAGCAGTTCTTC

D: TRBD1
J: TRBJ2-2
length: 13
size: -
V: TRBV6-5
CDR3: CASWTGVTGELFF
DNA: TGTGCCAGCTGGACAGGGGTAACGGGGGAGCTGTTTTTT

D: -
J: TRBJ2-5
length: 16
size: -
V: TRBV4-1
CDR3: CASSPSVGGTRQTQYF
DNA: TGCGCCAGCAGCCCATCAGTGGGGGGTACTCGACAGACCCAGTACTTC

D: TRBD2
J: TRBJ2-5
length: 16
size: -
V: TRBV11-3
CDR3: CASSFGLAGGAGTQYF
DNA: TGTGCCAGCAGCTTCGGACTAGCGGGGGGGGCCGGGACCCAGTACTTC

D: -
J: TRBJ1-1
length: 17
size: -
V: TRBV2
CDR3: CASSEKVAGALNTEAFF
DNA: TGTGCCAGCAGTGAAAAGGTCGCAGGGGCCTTGAACACTGAAGCTTTCTTT

D: TRBD1
J: TRBJ1-2
length: 14
size: -
V: TRBV11-2
CDR3: CASSLGVPTGVYTF
DNA: TGTGCCAGCAGCTTAGGGGTCCCCACAGGGGTCTACACCTTC

D: TRBD1
J: TRBJ2-7
length: 14
size: -
V: TRBV10-1
CDR3: CASSPNRGFYVQYF
DNA: TGCGCCAGCAGTCCAAACAGGGGTTTCTACGTGCAGTACTTC

D: -
J: TRBJ1-1
length: 14
size: -
V: TRBV14
CDR3: CASSWDFPNTEAFF
DNA: TGTGCCAGCAGCTGGGACTTCCCGAACACTGAAGCTTTCTTT

D: TRBD2
J: TRBJ2-5
length: 16
size: -
V: TRBV5-1
CDR3: CASSRERLAGQETQYF
DNA: TGCGCCAGCAGCAGGGAGCGACTAGCGGGCCAAGAGACCCAGTACTTC

D: TRBD2
J: TRBJ2-3
length: 15
size: -
V: TRBV7-3
CDR3: CASSSSGGITDTQYF
DNA: TGTGCCAGCAGCTCGAGCGGGGGGATCACAGATACGCAGTATTTT

D: TRBD1
J: TRBJ2-7
length: 17
size: -
V: TRBV10-3
CDR3: CAIRRTGGPRDYYEQYF
DNA: TGTGCCATCAGAAGGACAGGGGGCCCCCGAGATTATTACGAGCAGTACTTC

D: -
J: TRBJ1-5
length: 14
size: -
V: TRBV2
CDR3: CASSDLGINQPQHF
DNA: TGTGCCAGCAGTGATCTGGGCATAAATCAGCCCCAGCATTTT

D: -
J: TRBJ2-1
length: 22
size: -
V: TRBV21-1
CDR3: CASSKKRGDEPATSGGNNEQFF
DNA: TGTGCCAGCAGCAAAAAGAGGGGGGACGAGCCAGCGACTAGCGGGGGAAACAATGAGCAGTTCTTC

D: -
J: TRBJ2-5
length: 14
size: -
V: TRBV7-9
CDR3: CASSLVGAVETQYF
DNA: TGTGCCAGCAGCTTAGTCGGTGCCGTAGAGACCCAGTACTTC